The sequence of this TCR beta chain was determined in a study of OX40 agonist ivuxolimab in advanced cancers. Study-wide background: Every 2 weeks, patients received ivuxolimab intravenously, dosed at 0.01 to 10 mg/kg. Study findings and constraints: There was clonal expansion of CD4+ and CD8+ blood T cells by week 6 at 0.1 to 3.0 mg/kg.

Note on this clone: Its antigen remains unknown.

Germline CDR1 is ENHRY and CDR2 is SYGVKD. The CDR3 has 13 residues. V lost 10 bases and J lost 4; bases outside the gene matches: 7. Libraries were prepared by immunoSEQ multiplex PCR; TCRdb keeps only in-frame clonotypes and omits some of them. The sample holds about 100,000 clones; approximately 90% are singletons and the top ten take roughly 0.77%. The chain uses TRBV10-3 and TRBJ2-7; 10 bases agree with TRBD2. The sequence derives from an adult with an advanced solid tumor such as melanoma, head and neck, liver or kidney cancer. The material sequenced was CD4+ or CD8+ T cells sorted from blood, taken in a trial of the OX40 agonist ivuxolimab. DNA for the CDR3: TGTGCCACACTACTAGCGGGACAGTACGAGCAGTACTTC. Translated: CATLLAGQYEQYF.